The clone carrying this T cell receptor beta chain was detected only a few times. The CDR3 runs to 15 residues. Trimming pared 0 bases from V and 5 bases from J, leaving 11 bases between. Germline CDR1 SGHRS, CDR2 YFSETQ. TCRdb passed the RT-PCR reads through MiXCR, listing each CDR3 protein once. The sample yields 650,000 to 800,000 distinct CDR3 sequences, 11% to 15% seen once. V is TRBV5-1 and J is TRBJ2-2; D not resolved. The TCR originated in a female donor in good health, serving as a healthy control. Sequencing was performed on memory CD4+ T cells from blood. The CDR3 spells CASSLDLRVTGELFF. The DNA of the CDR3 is TGCGCCAGCAGCTTGGATTTACGGGTTACCGGGGAGCTGTTTTTT.